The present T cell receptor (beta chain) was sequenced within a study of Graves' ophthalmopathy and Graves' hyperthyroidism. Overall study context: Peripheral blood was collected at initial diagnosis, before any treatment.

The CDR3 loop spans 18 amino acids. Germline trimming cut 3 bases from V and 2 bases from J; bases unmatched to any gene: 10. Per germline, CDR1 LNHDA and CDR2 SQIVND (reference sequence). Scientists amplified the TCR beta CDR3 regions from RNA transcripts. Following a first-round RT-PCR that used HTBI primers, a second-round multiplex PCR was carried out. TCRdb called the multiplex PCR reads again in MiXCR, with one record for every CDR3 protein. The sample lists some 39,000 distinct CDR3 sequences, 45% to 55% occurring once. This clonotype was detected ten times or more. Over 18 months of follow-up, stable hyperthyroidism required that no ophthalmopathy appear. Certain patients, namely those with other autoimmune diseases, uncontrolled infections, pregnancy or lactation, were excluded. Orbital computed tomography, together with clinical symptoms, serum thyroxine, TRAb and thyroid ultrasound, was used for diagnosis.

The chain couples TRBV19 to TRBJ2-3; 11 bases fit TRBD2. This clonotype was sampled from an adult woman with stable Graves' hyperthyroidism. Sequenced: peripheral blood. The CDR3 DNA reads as TGTGCCAGTAGTATTACTAGCGGGAGACCACGTATCACAGATACGCAGTATTTT. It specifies CASSITSGRPRITDTQYF. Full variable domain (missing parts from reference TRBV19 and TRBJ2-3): DGGITQSPKYLFRKEGQNVTLSCEQNLNHDAMYWYRQDPGQGLRLIYYSQIVNDFQKGDIAEGYSVSREKKESFPLTVTSAQKNPTAFYLCASSITSGRPRITDTQYFGPGTRLTVL.